This T cell receptor (beta chain) appears in the sequencing data of a study of T cells in Graves' hyperthyroidism and ophthalmopathy. Study outcomes and limitations: Classification by a 13 V-J model distinguished ophthalmopathy from stable hyperthyroidism. The majority of expanded thyroid clonotypes above 0.001 also appeared in blood.

A remark on this clonotype: Its cognate antigen is unknown.

CDR1 and CDR2 from the germline V gene are DFQATT and SNEGSKA (reference sequence). Unmatched junction bases numbered 6, after V lost 8 bases and J lost 10 bases. CDR3 length equals 12 residues. Amplified TCR beta CDR3 regions came from RNA transcripts. TCR CDR3 regions were first amplified by RT-PCR with HTBI primers. Using its own MiXCR run on the multiplex PCR reads, TCRdb lists one record per CDR3 protein. The table includes roughly 350,000 distinct CDR3 sequences, roughly 13% detected once. Not enrolled were patients with uncontrolled infection, other autoimmune disease, pregnancy or lactation. The source material was blood. The V call is TRBV20-1, the J call TRBJ1-6, with 9 bases that match TRBD1. This clonotype was sampled from a woman aged 40 to 50 with Graves' ophthalmopathy. The DNA for the CDR3 is TGCAGTCAGGGGACAGGGCGGTCACCCCTCCACTTT. It is translated as CSQGTGRSPLHF.